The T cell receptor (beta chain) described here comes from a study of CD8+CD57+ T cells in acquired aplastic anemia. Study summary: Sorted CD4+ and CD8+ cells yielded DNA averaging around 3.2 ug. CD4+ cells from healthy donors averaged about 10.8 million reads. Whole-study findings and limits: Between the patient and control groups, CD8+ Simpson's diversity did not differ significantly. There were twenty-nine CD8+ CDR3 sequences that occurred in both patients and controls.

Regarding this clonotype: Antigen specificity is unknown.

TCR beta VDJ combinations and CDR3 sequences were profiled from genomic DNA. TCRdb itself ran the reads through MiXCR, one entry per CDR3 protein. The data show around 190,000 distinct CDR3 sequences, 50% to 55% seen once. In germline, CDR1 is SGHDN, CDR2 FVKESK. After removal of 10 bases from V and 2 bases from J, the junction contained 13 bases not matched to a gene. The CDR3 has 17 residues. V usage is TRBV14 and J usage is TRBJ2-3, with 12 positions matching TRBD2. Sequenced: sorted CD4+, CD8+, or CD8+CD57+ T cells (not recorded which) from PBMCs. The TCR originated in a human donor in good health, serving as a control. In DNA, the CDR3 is TGTGCCACCAGTGATCGGACTAGCGGGGAACCCACAGATACGCAGTATTTT. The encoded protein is CATSDRTSGEPTDTQYF.